The clone carrying this T cell receptor beta chain was counted a single time. What it binds is not known. The PCR made use of 60 Vbeta and 13 Jbeta primers. The protocol was immunoSEQ multiplex PCR, while the TCRdb copy is restricted to in-frame clones and leaves out a portion. The sample holds 150,000 to 190,000 clones; roughly 75% are singletons and the top ten take about 1.3%. The data are from a study of cytomegalovirus exposure and HLA in healthy donors. The study sampled nominally healthy donors, though unrecorded immune exposures were likely. The study, taken as a whole, reports: For most TCR beta V segments, an earlier analysis put the productive rate at about 90% or about 30% of the time.

Germline V gives CDR1 SGHRS, CDR2 YFSETQ. The CDR3 has 15 residues. V lost 5 bases, J lost 0 bases, and 7 bases stayed unmatched. The chain links TRBV5-1 to TRBJ2-5; 7 bases agree with TRBD1. This TCR came from a man aged 18 to 30 in good health and CMV-seronegative. Sequencing was carried out using PBMCs. The CDR3 DNA reads as TGCGCCAGCAGGAAGCAGGGGGTCCACCAAGAGACCCAGTACTTC. It yields the protein CASRKQGVHQETQYF. The whole variable domain, filled in from reference TRBV5-1 and TRBJ2-5, reads KAGVTQTPRYLIKTRGQQVTLSCSPISGHRSVSWYQQTPGQGLQFLFEYFSETQRNKGNFPGRFSGRQFSNSRSEMNVSTLELGDSALYLCASRKQGVHQETQYFGPGTRLLVL.